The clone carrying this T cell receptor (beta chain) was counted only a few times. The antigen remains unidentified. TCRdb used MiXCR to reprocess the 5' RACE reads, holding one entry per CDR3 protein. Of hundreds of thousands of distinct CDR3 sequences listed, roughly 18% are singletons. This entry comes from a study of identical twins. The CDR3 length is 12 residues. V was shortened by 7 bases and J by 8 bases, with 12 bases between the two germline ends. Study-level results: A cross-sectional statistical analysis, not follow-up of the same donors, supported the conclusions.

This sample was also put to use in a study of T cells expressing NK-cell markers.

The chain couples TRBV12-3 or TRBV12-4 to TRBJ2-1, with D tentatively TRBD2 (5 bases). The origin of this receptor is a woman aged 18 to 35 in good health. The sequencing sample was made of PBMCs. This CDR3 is CASIGLADEQFF. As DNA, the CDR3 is TGTGCCAGCATCGGGCTAGCCGATGAGCAGTTCTTC.